This T cell receptor beta chain was sequenced during a study of OX40 agonist ivuxolimab in advanced cancers. Germline V lookup: CDR1 SGHVS, CDR2 FNYEAQ. The V gene lost 5 bases and the J gene lost 4 bases, with 12 bases spanning the gap. The CDR3 contains 13 residues. This table comes from immunoSEQ multiplex PCR, and its TCRdb copy is limited to in-frame clones, with some not included. The repertoire holds more than 35,000 clones, with 86% as singletons. The sequencing here drew on CD4+ or CD8+ T cells sorted from blood, taken in a trial of the OX40 agonist ivuxolimab. The rearrangement uses TRBV7-6 and TRBJ2-7; D is perhaps TRBD1 (6 bases). The TCR sequence derives from an adult with an advanced solid tumor such as melanoma, head and neck, liver or kidney cancer. The CDR3 sequence: CASSLGTPYEQYF. The CDR3 DNA sequence: TGTGCCAGCAGCCTCGGGACACCTTACGAGCAGTACTTC.